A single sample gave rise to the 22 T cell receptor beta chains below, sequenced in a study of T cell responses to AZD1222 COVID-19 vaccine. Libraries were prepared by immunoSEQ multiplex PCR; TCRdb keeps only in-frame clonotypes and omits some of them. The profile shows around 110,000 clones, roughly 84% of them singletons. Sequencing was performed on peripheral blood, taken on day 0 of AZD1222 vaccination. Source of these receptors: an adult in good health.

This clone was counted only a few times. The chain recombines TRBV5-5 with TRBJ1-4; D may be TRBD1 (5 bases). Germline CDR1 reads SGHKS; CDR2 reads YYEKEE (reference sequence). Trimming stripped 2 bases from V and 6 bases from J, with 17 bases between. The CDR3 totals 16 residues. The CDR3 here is CASSFRPGLSYEKLFF. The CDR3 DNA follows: TGTGCCAGCAGCTTTAGGCCGGGACTGTCTTATGAAAAACTGTTTTTT.

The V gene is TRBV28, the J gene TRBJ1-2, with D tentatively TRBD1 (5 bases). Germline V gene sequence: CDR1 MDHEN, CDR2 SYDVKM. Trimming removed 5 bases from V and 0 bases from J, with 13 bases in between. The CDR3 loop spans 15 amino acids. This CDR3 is CASSTGGLANYGYTF. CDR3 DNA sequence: TGTGCCAGCAGTACCGGGGGTCTAGCTAACTATGGCTACACCTTC.

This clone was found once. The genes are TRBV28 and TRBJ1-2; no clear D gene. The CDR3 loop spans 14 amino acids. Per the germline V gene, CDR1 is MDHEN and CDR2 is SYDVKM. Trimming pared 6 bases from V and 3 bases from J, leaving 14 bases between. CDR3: CASSITDGHYGYTF. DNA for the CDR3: TGTGCCAGCAGCATAACAGACGGGCACTATGGCTACACCTTC.

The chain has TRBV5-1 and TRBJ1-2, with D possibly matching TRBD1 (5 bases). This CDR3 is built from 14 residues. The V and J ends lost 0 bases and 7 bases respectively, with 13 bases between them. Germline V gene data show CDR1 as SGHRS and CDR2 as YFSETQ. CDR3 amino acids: CASSLELGERGYTF. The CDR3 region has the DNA TGCGCCAGCAGCTTGGAGTTAGGGGAGCGTGGCTACACCTTC. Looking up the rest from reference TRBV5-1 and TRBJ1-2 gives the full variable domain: KAGVTQTPRYLIKTRGQQVTLSCSPISGHRSVSWYQQTPGQGLQFLFEYFSETQRNKGNFPGRFSGRQFSNSRSEMNVSTLELGDSALYLCASSLELGERGYTFGSGTRLTVV.

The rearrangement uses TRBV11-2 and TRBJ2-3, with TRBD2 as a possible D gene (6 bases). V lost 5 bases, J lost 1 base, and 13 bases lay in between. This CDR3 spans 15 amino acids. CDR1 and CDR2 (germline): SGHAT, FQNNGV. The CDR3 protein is CASSEPGLRTDTQYF. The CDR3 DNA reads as TGTGCCAGCAGCGAACCGGGACTCCGCACAGATACGCAGTATTTT. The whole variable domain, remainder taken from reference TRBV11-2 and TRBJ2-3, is EAGVAQSPRYKIIEKRQSVAFWCNPISGHATLYWYQQILGQGPKLLIQFQNNGVVDDSQLPKDRFSAERLKGVDSTLKIQPAKLEDSAVYLCASSEPGLRTDTQYFGPGTRLTVL.

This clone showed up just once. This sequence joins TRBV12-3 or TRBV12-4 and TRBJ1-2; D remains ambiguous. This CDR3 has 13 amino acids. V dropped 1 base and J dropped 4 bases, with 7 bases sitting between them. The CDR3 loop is CASSLEGLYGYTF. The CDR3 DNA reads TGTGCCAGCAGTTTAGAAGGACTCTATGGCTACACCTTC.

The CDR3 DNA is TGTGCCACCAGTGGGGCAGGGCAAGGGAACACTGAAGCTTTCTTT. It encodes CATSGAGQGNTEAFF. This chain uses TRBV24-1 with TRBJ1-1; a possible D gene is TRBD1 (5 bases). The germline V and J ends were trimmed by 5 bases and 1 base, with 13 bases remaining between them. The CDR3 is made up of 15 amino acids. CDR1 KGHDR and CDR2 SFDVKD come from the germline V gene.

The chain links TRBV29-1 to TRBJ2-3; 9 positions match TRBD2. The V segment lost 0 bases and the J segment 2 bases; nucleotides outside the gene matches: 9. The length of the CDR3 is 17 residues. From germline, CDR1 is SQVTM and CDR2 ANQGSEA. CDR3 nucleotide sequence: TGCAGCGTTGAAGATCAGTTCCTAGCGGGGTCCACAGATACGCAGTATTTT. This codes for CSVEDQFLAGSTDTQYF.

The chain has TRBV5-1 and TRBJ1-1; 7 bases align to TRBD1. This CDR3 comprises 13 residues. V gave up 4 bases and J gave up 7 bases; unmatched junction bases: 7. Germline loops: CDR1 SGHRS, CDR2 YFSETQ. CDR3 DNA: TGCGCCAGCAGCCCGGGACAGAACTTTGAAGCTTTCTTT. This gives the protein CASSPGQNFEAFF. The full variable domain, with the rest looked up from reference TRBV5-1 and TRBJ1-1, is KAGVTQTPRYLIKTRGQQVTLSCSPISGHRSVSWYQQTPGQGLQFLFEYFSETQRNKGNFPGRFSGRQFSNSRSEMNVSTLELGDSALYLCASSPGQNFEAFFGQGTRLTVV.

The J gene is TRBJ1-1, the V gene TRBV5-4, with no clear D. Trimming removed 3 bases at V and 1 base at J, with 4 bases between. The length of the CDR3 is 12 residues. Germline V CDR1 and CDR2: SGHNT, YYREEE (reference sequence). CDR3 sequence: CASSYGNTEAFF. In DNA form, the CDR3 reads TGTGCCAGCAGCTACGGGAACACTGAAGCTTTCTTT.

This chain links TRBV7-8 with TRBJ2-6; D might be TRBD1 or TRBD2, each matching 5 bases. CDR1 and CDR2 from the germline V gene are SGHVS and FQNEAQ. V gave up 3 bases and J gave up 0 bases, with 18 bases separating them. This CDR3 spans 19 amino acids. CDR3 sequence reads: CASSFLLGVGTSGANVLTF. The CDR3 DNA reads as TGTGCCAGCAGCTTTTTATTGGGGGTTGGAACCTCTGGGGCCAACGTCCTGACTTTC.

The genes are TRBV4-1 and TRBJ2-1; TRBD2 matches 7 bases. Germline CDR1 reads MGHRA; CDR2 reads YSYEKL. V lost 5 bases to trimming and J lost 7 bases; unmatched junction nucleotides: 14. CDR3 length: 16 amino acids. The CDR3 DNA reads TGCGCCAGCAGCAGTCGCGGGCGGGGGACGAGGAATGAGCAGTTCTTC. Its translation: CASSSRGRGTRNEQFF.

The DNA for the CDR3 is TGTGCCAGCAGTATGACGGGCCGCTTCAATCAGCCCCAGCATTTT. Residues: CASSMTGRFNQPQHF. The J gene is TRBJ1-5, the V gene TRBV27; D is unclear. The germline V and J ends were trimmed by 5 bases and 3 bases, with 14 bases remaining between them. The CDR3 loop spans 15 amino acids. Germline V gene sequence: CDR1 MNHEY, CDR2 SMNVEV (reference sequence).

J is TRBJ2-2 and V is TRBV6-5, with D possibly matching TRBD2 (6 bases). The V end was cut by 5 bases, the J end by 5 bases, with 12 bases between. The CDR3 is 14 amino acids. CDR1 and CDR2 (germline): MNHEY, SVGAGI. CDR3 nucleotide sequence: TGTGCCAGCAGTCTGACTAGTCGGACCGGGGAGCTGTTTTTT. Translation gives CASSLTSRTGELFF.

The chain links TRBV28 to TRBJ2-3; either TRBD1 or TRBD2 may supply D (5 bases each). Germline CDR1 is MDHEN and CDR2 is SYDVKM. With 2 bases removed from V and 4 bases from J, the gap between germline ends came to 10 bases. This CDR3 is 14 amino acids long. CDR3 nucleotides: TGTGCCAGCAGTTTACCAGGGAGCGCAGATACGCAGTATTTT. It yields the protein CASSLPGSADTQYF.

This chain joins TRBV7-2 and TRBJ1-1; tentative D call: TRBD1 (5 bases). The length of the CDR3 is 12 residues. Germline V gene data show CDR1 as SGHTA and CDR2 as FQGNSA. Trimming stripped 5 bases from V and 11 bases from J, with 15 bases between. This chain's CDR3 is CASSAPGGKAFF. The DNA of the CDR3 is TGTGCCAGCAGCGCACCGGGGGGGAAGGCTTTCTTT.

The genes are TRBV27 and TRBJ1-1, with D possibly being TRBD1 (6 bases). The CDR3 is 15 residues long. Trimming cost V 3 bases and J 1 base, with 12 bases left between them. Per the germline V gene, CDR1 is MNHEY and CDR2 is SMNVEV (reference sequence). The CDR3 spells CASSLQGMANTEAFF. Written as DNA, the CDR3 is TGTGCCAGCAGTTTGCAGGGGATGGCGAACACTGAAGCTTTCTTT.

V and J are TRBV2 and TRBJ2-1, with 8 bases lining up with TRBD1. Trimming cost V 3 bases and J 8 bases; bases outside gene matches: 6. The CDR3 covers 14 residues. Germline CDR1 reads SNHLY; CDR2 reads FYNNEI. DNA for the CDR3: TGTGCCAGCAGTGAGGGTCAGGGGGCGGATGAGCAGTTCTTC. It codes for CASSEGQGADEQFF.

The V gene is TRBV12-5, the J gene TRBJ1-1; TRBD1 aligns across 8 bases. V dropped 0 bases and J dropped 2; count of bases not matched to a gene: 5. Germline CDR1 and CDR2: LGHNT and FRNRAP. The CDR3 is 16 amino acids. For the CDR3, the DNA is TGTGCTAGTGGTTTGGTACTCGGACAGGGAAACACTGAAGCTTTCTTT. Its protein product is CASGLVLGQGNTEAFF.

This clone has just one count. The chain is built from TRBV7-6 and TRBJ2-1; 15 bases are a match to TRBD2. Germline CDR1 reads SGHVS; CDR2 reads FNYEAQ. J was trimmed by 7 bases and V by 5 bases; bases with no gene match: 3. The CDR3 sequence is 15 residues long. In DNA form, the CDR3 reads TGTGCCAGCAGCCGTGGGACTAGCGGGGGGAATGAGCAGTTCTTC. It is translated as CASSRGTSGGNEQFF.

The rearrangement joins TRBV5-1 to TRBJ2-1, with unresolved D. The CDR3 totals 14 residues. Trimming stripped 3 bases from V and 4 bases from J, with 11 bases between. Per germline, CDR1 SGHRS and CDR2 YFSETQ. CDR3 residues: CASSSGEIYNEQFF. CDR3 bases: TGCGCCAGCAGCTCAGGCGAAATTTACAATGAGCAGTTCTTC.

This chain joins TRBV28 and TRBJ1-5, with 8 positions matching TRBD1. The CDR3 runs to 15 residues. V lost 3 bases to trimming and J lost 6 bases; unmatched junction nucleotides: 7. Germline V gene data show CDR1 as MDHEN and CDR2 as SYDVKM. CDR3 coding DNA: TGTGCCAGCAGTTTTCAGGGGGCCATATCTCAGCCCCAGCATTTT. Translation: CASSFQGAISQPQHF. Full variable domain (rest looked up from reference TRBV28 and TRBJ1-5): DVKVTQSSRYLVKRTGEKVFLECVQDMDHENMFWYRQDPGLGLRLIYFSYDVKMKEKGDIPEGYSVSREKKERFSLILESASTNQTSMYLCASSFQGAISQPQHFGDGTRLSIL.